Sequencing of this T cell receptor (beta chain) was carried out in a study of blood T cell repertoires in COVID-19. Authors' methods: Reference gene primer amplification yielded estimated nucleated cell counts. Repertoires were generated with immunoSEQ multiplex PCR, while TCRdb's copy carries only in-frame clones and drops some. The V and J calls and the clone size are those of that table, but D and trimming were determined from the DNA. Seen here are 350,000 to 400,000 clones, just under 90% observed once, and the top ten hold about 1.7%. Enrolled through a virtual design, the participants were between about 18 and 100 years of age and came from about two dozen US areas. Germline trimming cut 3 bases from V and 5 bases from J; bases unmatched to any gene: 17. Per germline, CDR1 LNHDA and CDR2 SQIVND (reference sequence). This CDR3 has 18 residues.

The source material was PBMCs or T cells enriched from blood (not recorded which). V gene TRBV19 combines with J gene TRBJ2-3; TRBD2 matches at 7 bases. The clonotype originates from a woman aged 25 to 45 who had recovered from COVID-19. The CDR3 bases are TGTGCCAGTAGTATTCCAGCGGGAAGGAGAGACGGCGGAGATACGCAGTATTTT. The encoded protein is CASSIPAGRRDGGDTQYF.